This T cell receptor beta chain was recovered during a study of chemoradiotherapy in HPV16-positive cancers. CDR3 length: 13 residues. Trimming took off 5 bases at V and 5 bases at J, with 12 bases between the two ends. The germline V gene has CDR1 SEHNR and CDR2 FQNEAQ (reference sequence). Method: immunoSEQ multiplex PCR; TCRdb's copy keeps in-frame clones and lacks some. This sample yields about 12,000 clones, of which around 85% are seen a single time; about 1.1% belongs to the top ten. This specimen was collected from a patient who underwent chemoradiotherapy. This chain connects TRBV7-9 to TRBJ2-5, with D hard to call. The source is a human donor with HPV-associated anogenital cancer. The CDR3 region is CASSPYGSETQYF. The CDR3 DNA follows: TGTGCCAGCAGCCCGTACGGGTCCGAGACCCAGTACTTC. Full variable domain (missing parts from reference TRBV7-9 and TRBJ2-5): DTGVSQNPRHKITKRGQNVTFRCDPISEHNRLYWYRQTLGQGPEFLTYFQNEAQLEKSRLLSDRFSAERPKGSFSTLEIQRTEQGDSAMYLCASSPYGSETQYFGPGTRLLVL.